This T cell receptor beta chain was observed in a study of blood T cells in healthy people across ages (dated by TCRdb to the mid-2010s). In terms of the full investigation: In model experiments, template switching captured about one uniquely barcoded TCR beta cDNA molecule for every two T cells. To avoid experimental bias, donors of different ages were randomly spread across the sequencing lanes. For two donors (one aged 18 to 30 and one aged 80 or older), the study analyzed two additional independent replicas of 1 million unique cDNA reads from the same blood draw. To track age-related changes in TCR beta repertoire diversity, the study relied on deep sequencing normalized with unique cDNA molecular identifiers. Donors were grouped into four age groups: young (average approximately 16 years), middle-aged (39), aged (around 66) and long-lived (approximately 81). Broad study findings and their caveats: Estimates of total diversity based on one million sequenced T cells were regarded as lower bounds and as underestimates. Observed TCR beta diversity per million T cells fell roughly linearly with age, and a significant reduction was already apparent by age approximately 41. Because profiling used bulk unsorted PBMCs, naive and antigen-experienced compartments could not be compared conclusively. Compared with the aged group, the long-lived group had more naive CD4+ T cells, fewer expanded clones and increased TCR diversity, suggesting age selection. A strong correlation was found between observed TCR beta diversity and the percentage of naive T cells measured by flow cytometry. Because donor CMV infection status was unknown, age-related changes in expanded clonotypes were potentially confounded.

The V end gives up 2 bases and the J end 4 bases, leaving 2 bases in the junction not matched to a gene. Based on the germline V gene (reference sequence), the CDR1 and CDR2 sequences are GTSNPN and SVGIG. The cysteine opens and the phenylalanine closes a CDR3 of 13 amino acids. The kept DNA is CDR3 alone, 39 bases in frame from the first base. A remark on this clonotype: Its antigen is still unknown. No much larger clone exists at a distance of one base, and base qualities are not known.

Library creation used 5' RACE. This sample was sequenced with an Illumina HiSeq 2500. A second PCR of about 6 to 11 cycles was performed with a sample-barcoded 5' primer and a J-beta primer mix. A unique molecular identifier was introduced onto each TCR beta cDNA molecule by a template-switch 5' adaptor carrying 12 random nucleotides. Each sample yielded at least 2.5 million CDR3-containing paired-end reads. All of the RNA was converted into first-strand cDNA using the Mint cDNA synthesis kit, with a TRBC-specific oligonucleotide serving as the primer. After uracil-DNA glycosylase treatment, a first 18-cycle PCR used universal primers M1SS and BC2_uni_R on all cDNA. For the original study's pipeline: For normalization, 1 million high-quality reads were randomly selected from each sample, with every read carrying a distinct molecular identifier. Instead of being binned into consensus sequences, reads that shared molecular identifiers were thrown out. MiTCR, set to a Q25 quality threshold and the strictest error-elimination algorithm, was used for CDR3 identification, clonotype clustering and error correction. A nonparametric unseen species model with Euler transformation was used to estimate lower-bound total TCR beta diversity. The raw public data were reprocessed by TCRdb itself: fastp quality trimming at Q25, MiXCR clonotype calling, in-frame beta chains only. Identical CDR3 proteins give one entry, which carries the most common genes and DNA. TCRdb's processing, not the study's, gives the V and J calls here. The sample table shows hundreds of thousands of distinct CDR3 sequences, and 25% to 30% are seen once. The ten most abundant clones make up approximately 14% of the sample.

Systemically healthy Caucasian individuals from Russia, some 36 in total and aged roughly 6 to 90 years, were included as donors. Around 10 milliliters of peripheral blood were collected from each donor into EDTA-treated Vacutainer tubes. PBMCs were isolated by Ficoll-Paque density-gradient centrifugation, with at least 6 million obtained per sample. Total RNA was extracted from PBMCs with Trizol reagent, with at least 5 micrograms obtained per sample. The percentages of naive CD45RAhigh/CD27high T cells were determined by flow cytometry on a PBMC aliquot from every donor. The source material was blood. The source of this sequence is a woman of 80 years or more in good health. The rearranged segments are TRBV30 and TRBJ1-5; 7 bases in between match TRBD1. The DNA is TGTGCCTGGAGTCAGGGGGGTAATCAGCCCCAGCATTTT. The encoded protein is CAWSQGGNQPQHF.